A selection of T cell receptor beta chains follows, all from one sample in a study of beta chain features in type 1 diabetes. Some clones are missing from TCRdb's copy, which holds only in-frame ones; the method was immunoSEQ multiplex PCR. The sample lists some 330,000 clones, about 11% occurring once. Sequencing used naive CD4+ T cells from blood. Every receptor here comes from a woman in her 30s in good health. The CDR3 runs from the conserved cysteine through the conserved F or W. A D gene is named only where the DNA matches it firmly. Not all rows give a size; the values are once, few, many and, for expanded clones, a class.

CDR3,DNA,D,size,J,length,V
CASSLGSGSRETQYF,TGTGCCAGCAGCTTAGGTAGCGGGAGCCGAGAGACCCAGTACTTC,TRBD2,.,TRBJ2-5,15,TRBV7-2
CASRTDRGRDEQYF,TGTGCCAGCAGAACGGACAGGGGGCGGGACGAGCAGTACTTC,TRBD1,few,TRBJ2-7,14,TRBV27
CASSQGGVGETQYF,TGTGCCAGCAGCCAGGGTGGTGTTGGGGAGACCCAGTACTTC,.,.,TRBJ2-5,14,TRBV5-6
CSVEGLPGASYEQYF,TGCAGCGTTGAAGGGCTACCGGGTGCCTCCTACGAGCAGTACTTC,.,few,TRBJ2-7,15,TRBV29-1
CASSSGTSGYEQYF,TGCGCCAGCAGTTCCGGGACTAGCGGCTACGAGCAGTACTTC,TRBD2,few,TRBJ2-7,14,TRBV4-3
CASTTSTGFEQFF,TGTGCCAGCACTACATCCACCGGGTTTGAGCAGTTCTTC,.,few,TRBJ2-1,13,TRBV25-1
CASSMQGVPNQPQHF,TGTGCCAGCAGCATGCAGGGGGTTCCTAATCAGCCCCAGCATTTT,TRBD1,.,TRBJ1-5,15,TRBV5-6
CASSPSGRDTQYF,TGCGCCAGCAGCCCGAGCGGGAGAGATACGCAGTATTTT,TRBD2,.,TRBJ2-3,13,TRBV5-1
CASSSGTSGYTDTQYF,TGTGCCAGCAGCTCAGGGACTAGCGGTTACACAGATACGCAGTATTTT,TRBD2,.,TRBJ2-3,16,TRBV5-4
CASRLWQNTGELFF,TGTGCCAGCCGCTTATGGCAGAACACCGGGGAGCTGTTTTTT,.,few,TRBJ2-2,14,TRBV2
CASSQDRYNEQFF,TGTGCCAGCAGCCAAGATCGCTACAATGAGCAGTTCTTC,.,few,TRBJ2-1,13,TRBV14
CASSYLDRDSYEQYF,TGTGCCAGCAGTTACCTTGACAGGGACTCCTACGAGCAGTACTTC,TRBD1,.,TRBJ2-7,15,TRBV28
CASSLGGEAYNEQFF,TGTGCCAGCAGCTTAGGGGGAGAGGCCTACAATGAGCAGTTCTTC,.,.,TRBJ2-1,15,TRBV11-2
CASRIPGQVFF,TGTGCCAGCAGGATCCCGGGACAGGTGTTCTTC,TRBD1,few,TRBJ2-1,11,TRBV28
CASSLERQGRGETQYF,TGTGCCAGCAGCTTAGAGCGGCAGGGGAGGGGAGAGACCCAGTACTTC,.,.,TRBJ2-5,16,TRBV7-2
CASSQGYNQPQHF,TGCGCCAGCAGCCAAGGTTACAATCAGCCCCAGCATTTT,.,few,TRBJ1-5,13,TRBV4-3
CASSVIGLAGTDTQYF,TGTGCCAGCAGCGTTATCGGACTAGCGGGAACAGATACGCAGTATTTT,TRBD2,few,TRBJ2-3,16,TRBV9
CASSFLTPGETQYF,TGTGCCAGCAGCTTCCTCACCCCCGGGGAGACCCAGTACTTC,.,.,TRBJ2-5,14,TRBV5-6
CATSRVLREWGYNEQFF,TGTGCCACCAGCAGAGTGCTGCGGGAGTGGGGTTACAATGAGCAGTTCTTC,TRBD2,.,TRBJ2-1,17,TRBV15
CASSSSGRGHEQYF,TGTGCCAGCAGTTCTAGCGGGAGGGGGCACGAGCAGTACTTC,TRBD2,few,TRBJ2-7,14,TRBV7-2
CASSLWGAGELFF,TGTGCCAGCAGTTTATGGGGAGCCGGGGAGCTGTTTTTT,.,.,TRBJ2-2,13,TRBV28
CATSRGQAGGSEQFF,TGTGCCACCAGCAGGGGGCAAGCGGGAGGATCTGAGCAGTTCTTC,TRBD2,few,TRBJ2-1,15,TRBV15
CASSLGGVALPGNIQYF,TGTGCCAGCAGCTTAGGGGGAGTTGCGCTGCCGGGAAACATTCAGTACTTC,.,few,TRBJ2-4,17,TRBV7-2
CASSSDLGVFYEQYF,TGTGCCAGCAGCTCAGACCTGGGAGTGTTCTACGAGCAGTACTTC,.,few,TRBJ2-7,15,TRBV11-2
CASRQAGGEQFF,TGTGCCAGCAGACAAGCGGGAGGCGAGCAGTTCTTC,TRBD2,few,TRBJ2-1,12,TRBV28
CASSLGQGEWYEQYF,TGTGCCAGCAGCCTTGGGCAGGGGGAGTGGTACGAGCAGTACTTC,TRBD1,.,TRBJ2-7,15,TRBV9
CASSPRYKPYEQYF,TGTGCCAGCAGCCCCCGCTATAAGCCCTACGAGCAGTACTTC,.,few,TRBJ2-7,14,TRBV5-4
CASSTGLAGVGETQYF,TGTGCCAGCAGCACAGGACTAGCGGGAGTGGGAGAGACCCAGTACTTC,TRBD2,few,TRBJ2-5,16,TRBV7-2
CASSGSAGEWETQYF,TGTGCCAGCAGTGGTTCAGCGGGAGAGTGGGAGACCCAGTACTTC,TRBD2,.,TRBJ2-5,15,TRBV7-2
CASQGQGGEKLFF,TGTGCCAGCCAAGGACAGGGAGGGGAAAAACTGTTTTTT,TRBD1,.,TRBJ1-4,13,TRBV28
CASSPPSQYSYEQYF,TGTGCCAGCTCACCACCGTCACAATACTCCTACGAGCAGTACTTC,.,few,TRBJ2-7,15,TRBV18
CASSATGTSGKDTQYF,TGTGCCAGCAGCGCGACCGGGACTAGCGGAAAGGACACGCAGTATTTT,TRBD2,few,TRBJ2-3,16,TRBV5-8
CASSSRASGGYNTGELFF,TGTGCCAGCAGCAGCCGGGCCTCTGGGGGGTATAACACCGGGGAGCTGTTTTTT,.,.,TRBJ2-2,18,TRBV9
CASSPARGDLQPQHF,TGTGCCAGCTCACCGGCACGGGGGGATTTGCAGCCCCAGCATTTT,.,.,TRBJ1-5,15,TRBV18
CASSPDRDQPQHF,TGTGCCAGCAGCCCGGACAGAGATCAGCCCCAGCATTTT,.,few,TRBJ1-5,13,TRBV7-2
CASSLLGITDTQYF,TGTGCCAGCAGTTTACTAGGAATTACAGATACGCAGTATTTT,.,few,TRBJ2-3,14,TRBV2
CASSPGTPHNYEQYF,TGTGCCAGCAGCCCGGGGACTCCTCATAACTACGAGCAGTACTTC,.,.,TRBJ2-7,15,TRBV28
CATSRVRTGGGNIQYF,TGTGCCACCAGCAGAGTTAGGACAGGGGGGGGAAACATTCAGTACTTC,TRBD1,.,TRBJ2-4,16,TRBV15
CASSEGTGSNEQFF,TGTGCCAGCAGTGAAGGGACTGGGAGCAATGAGCAGTTCTTC,.,few,TRBJ2-1,14,TRBV6-5
CASSFLAGGGETQYF,TGTGCCAGCAGCTTCCTCGCAGGGGGCGGGGAGACCCAGTACTTC,TRBD1,.,TRBJ2-5,15,TRBV7-9
CASKASTPPYEQYF,TGTGCCAGCAAAGCCTCGACACCTCCCTACGAGCAGTACTTC,.,.,TRBJ2-7,14,TRBV28
CASSFRDSRGELFF,TGTGCCAGCAGCTTCCGGGACAGTCGAGGGGAGCTGTTTTTT,TRBD1,few,TRBJ2-2,14,TRBV7-9